This T cell receptor beta chain was recorded in a study of post-analysis software for immune sequencing data. Study-level background: Recorded subtypes: relapsing-remitting, secondary progressive, progressive-relapsing; some patients unannotated. General study points: In patients, TRBV5-6, TRBV5-1 and TRBV20-1 belonged to 4 or 5 TRBV segments found more frequently than in controls. Under the F measure, samples that were prepared in one batch clustered strongly together.

The V gene's germline CDR1 is SQVTM and CDR2 ANQGSEA. This CDR3 contains 12 residues. Trimming removed 7 bases at V and 8 bases at J, with 15 bases between. Presence of unique molecular identifiers characterized the TCR beta cDNA libraries. From the PCR reads, TCRdb called clonotypes with MiXCR, one entry per CDR3 protein. Here the sample spans 350,000 to 500,000 distinct CDR3 sequences, 39% being singletons. This clonotype turned up a few times. The antigen is unknown. The sequenced material came from blood. The chain couples TRBV29-1 to TRBJ2-1, with D possibly TRBD1 on 6 matching bases. This receptor was identified in a girl aged 2-15 years with multiple sclerosis. The DNA for the CDR3 is TGCAGCGCCTCCACAGGGTTCCATGAGCAGTTCTTC. Protein: CSASTGFHEQFF.